This TCR beta chain was recovered during a study of T cell responses to AZD1222 COVID-19 vaccine. General observations from the study: Spike-specific TCR breadth and depth were elevated following two AZD1222 doses. A reported finding is that nearly half of spike-specific TCRs target unmutated variant regions. A mostly white British donor set with more females was recruited, and clonal diversity was possibly underestimated. Repertoires were sampled only after the peak T cell response.

This CDR3 has 14 residues. V lost 1 base and J 3 bases, leaving 9 bases between the germline ends. CDR1 and CDR2 from the germline V gene are PRHDT and FYEKMQ (reference sequence). Sequenced by immunoSEQ multiplex PCR; TCRdb stores in-frame clones only, minus some. This table holds 150,000 to 200,000 clones, approximately 94% found once. For this clone: Its target is not known.

Sample: peripheral blood, taken 28 days after the second dose of the MenACWY control vaccine. The rearrangement links TRBV13 to TRBJ1-1; D perhaps matches TRBD1 (5 bases). The clonotype comes from an adult who received the MenACWY meningococcal vaccine as a control. CDR3 residues: CASSLDGGYTEAFF. For the CDR3, the DNA is TGTGCCAGCAGCTTAGATGGGGGTTACACTGAAGCTTTCTTT.